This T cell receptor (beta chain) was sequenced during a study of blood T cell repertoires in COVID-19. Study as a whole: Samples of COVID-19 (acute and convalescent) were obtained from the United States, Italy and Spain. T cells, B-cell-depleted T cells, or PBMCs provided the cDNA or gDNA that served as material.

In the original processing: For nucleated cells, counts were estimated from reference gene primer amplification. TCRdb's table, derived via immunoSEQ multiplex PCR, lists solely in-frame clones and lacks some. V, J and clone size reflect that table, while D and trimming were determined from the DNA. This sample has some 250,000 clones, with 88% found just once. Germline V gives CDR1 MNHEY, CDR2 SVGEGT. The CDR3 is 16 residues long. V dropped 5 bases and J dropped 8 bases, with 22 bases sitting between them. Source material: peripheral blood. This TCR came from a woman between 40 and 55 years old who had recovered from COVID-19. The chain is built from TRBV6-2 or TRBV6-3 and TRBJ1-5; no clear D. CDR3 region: CASSPDWSGRMKPQHF. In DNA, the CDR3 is TGTGCCAGCAGTCCCGATTGGTCGGGAAGGATGAAGCCCCAGCATTTT.